The entry that follows covers one TCR beta chain sequence. This clonotype was seen repeatedly, ten times or more. Its antigen remains undetermined. There are no base qualities to consult, and no much larger clone falls within one base. The library was built by means of 5' RACE. Data came from an Illumina HiSeq 2500. A second roughly 6 to 12 cycle PCR used a sample-barcoded 5' primer and a J-beta primer mix. A template-switch 5' adaptor carrying 12 random nucleotides introduced a unique molecular identifier onto each TCR beta cDNA molecule. Each sample yielded at least 3 million CDR3-containing paired-end reads. All of the RNA was converted into first-strand cDNA using the Mint cDNA synthesis kit, with a TRBC-specific oligonucleotide serving as the primer. Following uracil-DNA glycosylase treatment, all cDNA underwent a first 18-cycle PCR with the universal primers M1SS and BC2_uni_R. Processing in the source paper ran as follows. For normalization, 1 million high-quality reads, each with a distinct molecular identifier, were randomly selected from each sample. Instead of being binned into consensus sequences, reads that shared molecular identifiers were thrown out. MiTCR, run with a Q25 quality threshold and the strictest error-elimination algorithm, handled CDR3 identification, clonotype clustering and error correction. A nonparametric unseen species model with Euler transformation was used to estimate a lower bound on total TCR beta diversity. TCRdb reanalyzed the raw reads on its own, using fastp at Q25 for trimming and MiXCR for clone calling, and kept in-frame beta chains. Merged by CDR3 protein, the rows form single entries marked with the most common genes and DNA. It is TCRdb's table, rather than the study itself, that gives the V and J calls and clone size. The sample profile shows about 1.6 million distinct CDR3 sequences; roughly 30% of them were found once. 10% to 12% of the sample is taken by the ten largest.

This record belongs to a study of blood T cells in healthy people across ages (dated by TCRdb to about 2015). About the full investigation: Template switching captured roughly one uniquely barcoded TCR beta cDNA molecule per two T cells in model experiments. To track age-related changes in TCR beta repertoire diversity, the study relied on deep sequencing normalized with unique cDNA molecular identifiers. The donors were divided into four age groups: young (average approximately 17 years), middle-aged (under 40), aged (about 62) and long-lived (roughly 82). Donors of different ages were randomly distributed across sequencing lanes to avoid experimental bias. Two additional independent replicas of 1 million unique cDNA reads from the same blood draw were analyzed for two donors (one aged 18 to 29 and one aged 80 or older).

Systemically healthy Caucasian individuals from Russia, 39 in total and aged roughly 6 to 100 years, were included as donors. Approximately 9.7 milliliters of peripheral blood were drawn from each donor into EDTA-treated Vacutainer tubes. PBMCs were isolated by Ficoll-Paque density-gradient centrifugation, with at least 7 million obtained per sample. Total RNA, at least 5.5 micrograms per sample, was extracted from PBMCs with Trizol reagent. For every donor, an aliquot of PBMCs went through flow cytometry to measure the percentages of naive CD45RAhigh/CD27high T cells. Including the terminal cysteine and phenylalanine, the CDR3 comprises 16 residues. Only the CDR3 part of the read is kept: 48 bases, read in frame from the first base. At the junction V is shortened by 0 bases and J by 0 bases, with 9 bases in between. According to the germline V gene, CDR1 reads LGHNA and CDR2 reads YNFKEQ. What the study reported, not specific to this receptor: Estimates of total diversity based on one million sequenced T cells were regarded as lower bounds and as underestimates. The CMV infection status of donors was not known, potentially confounding age-related changes in expanded clonotypes. Observed TCR beta diversity per million T cells fell roughly linearly with age, and a significant reduction was already apparent by age around 40. Because profiling used bulk unsorted PBMCs, naive and antigen-experienced compartments could not be compared conclusively. Observed TCR beta diversity correlated strongly with the percentage of naive T cells measured by flow cytometry. Compared with the aged group, more naive CD4+ T cells, fewer expanded clones and increased TCR diversity were shown by the long-lived group, suggesting age selection.

This receptor was obtained from a woman aged 25 to 39 in good health. Sequences were obtained from blood. The chain is encoded by TRBV4-2 joined to TRBJ2-1; the D gene is not confidently resolved. The sequence in DNA is TGTGCCAGCAGCCAAGAGCACGAGACCTCCTACAATGAGCAGTTCTTC. Its protein product is CASSQEHETSYNEQFF.